These 2 T cell receptor beta chains were all obtained from the same sample, sequenced in a study of tissue T cells after allogeneic stem cell transplantation. Assay: immunoSEQ multiplex PCR; the TCRdb copy retains only in-frame clones and omits some. The data hold 15,000 to 20,000 clones, with just over 70% observed a single time. Input material: spleen. The receptors derive from a female BALB/c mouse in good health. MHC haplotype: H2-d.

This clone was recorded only once. The genes are named according to mouse. The CDR3 protein is CAWRPGGNTEVFF. Incomplete CDR3 DNA: TGTGCCTGGAGACCAGGGGGAAACACAGAAGTCTTC. This rearrangement joins TRBV31 to TRBJ1-1, with TRBD1 identical over 7 bases. Read coverage stops 1 residue before the CDR3 terminus; the germline J gene supplies the remainder. CDR3 length: 13 residues. The V gene's germline CDR1 is GKSSPN and CDR2 SITVG. Unmatched junction bases numbered 2, after V lost 3 bases and J lost 1 base. The full variable domain, in which reference TRBV31 and TRBJ1-1 provide the parts outside the CDR3, is AQTIHQWPVAEIKAVGSPLSLGCTIKGKSSPNLYWYWQATGGTLQQLFYSITVGQVESVVQLNLSASRPKDDQFILSTEKLLLSHSGFYLCAWRPGGNTEVFFGKGTRLTVV.

This clone was picked up a small number of times. Gene names and germline refer to mouse. This chain's CDR3 is CASSDATSGTGGEQYF. The part of the CDR3 DNA that was read is TGTGCCAGCAGTGATGCCACCTCCGGGACTGGGGGAGAACAGTAC. The V call is TRBV13-1, the J call TRBJ2-7; TRBD2 aligns across 11 bases. The read ends 1 residue early relative to the CDR3; the germline J gene fills the gap. CDR1 is NSHNY, CDR2 SYGAGN, per germline. The V segment lost 0 bases and the J segment 7 bases; nucleotides outside the gene matches: 9. CDR3 length equals 16 residues.